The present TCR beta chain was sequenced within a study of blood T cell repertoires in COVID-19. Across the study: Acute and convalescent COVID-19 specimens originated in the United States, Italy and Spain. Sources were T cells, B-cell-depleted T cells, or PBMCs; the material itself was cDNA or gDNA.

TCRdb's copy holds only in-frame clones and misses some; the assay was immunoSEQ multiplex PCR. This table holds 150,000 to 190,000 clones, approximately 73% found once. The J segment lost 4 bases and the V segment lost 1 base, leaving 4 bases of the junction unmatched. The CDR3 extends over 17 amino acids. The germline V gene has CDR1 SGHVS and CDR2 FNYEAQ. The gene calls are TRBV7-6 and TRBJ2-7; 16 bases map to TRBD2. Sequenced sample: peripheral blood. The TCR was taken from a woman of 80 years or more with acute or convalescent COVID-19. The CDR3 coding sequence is TGTGCCAGCAGCTTAGTGGGACTAGCGGGAGGGCCGTACGAGCAGTACTTC. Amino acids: CASSLVGLAGGPYEQYF.